The T cell receptor (beta chain) described here comes from a study of blood T cell repertoires in COVID-19. Study-wide background: Some COVID-19 samples were acute and others convalescent; all came from the United States, Italy and Spain. T cells, B-cell-depleted T cells, or PBMCs provided the cDNA or gDNA that served as material.

Germline-derived CDR1 and CDR2 are LNHDA and SQIVND (reference sequence). With V trimmed by 2 bases and J by 0 bases, 6 bases remained unmatched. The CDR3 loop spans 16 amino acids. Only in-frame clones appear in the TCRdb table, and some are missing; sequencing was by immunoSEQ multiplex PCR. Altogether under 250,000 clones are present, 65% to 85% being singletons, with the ten largest covering about 3.3%. This sequence originates from a woman aged 55 to 70 who had recovered from COVID-19. Specimen: PBMCs or T cells enriched from blood (not recorded which). The gene calls are TRBV19 and TRBJ1-1; 7 bases match TRBD1. The CDR3 coding sequence is TGTGCCAGTAGTATACGTGGCAGGGGGATGAACACTGAAGCTTTCTTT. It yields the protein CASSIRGRGMNTEAFF.